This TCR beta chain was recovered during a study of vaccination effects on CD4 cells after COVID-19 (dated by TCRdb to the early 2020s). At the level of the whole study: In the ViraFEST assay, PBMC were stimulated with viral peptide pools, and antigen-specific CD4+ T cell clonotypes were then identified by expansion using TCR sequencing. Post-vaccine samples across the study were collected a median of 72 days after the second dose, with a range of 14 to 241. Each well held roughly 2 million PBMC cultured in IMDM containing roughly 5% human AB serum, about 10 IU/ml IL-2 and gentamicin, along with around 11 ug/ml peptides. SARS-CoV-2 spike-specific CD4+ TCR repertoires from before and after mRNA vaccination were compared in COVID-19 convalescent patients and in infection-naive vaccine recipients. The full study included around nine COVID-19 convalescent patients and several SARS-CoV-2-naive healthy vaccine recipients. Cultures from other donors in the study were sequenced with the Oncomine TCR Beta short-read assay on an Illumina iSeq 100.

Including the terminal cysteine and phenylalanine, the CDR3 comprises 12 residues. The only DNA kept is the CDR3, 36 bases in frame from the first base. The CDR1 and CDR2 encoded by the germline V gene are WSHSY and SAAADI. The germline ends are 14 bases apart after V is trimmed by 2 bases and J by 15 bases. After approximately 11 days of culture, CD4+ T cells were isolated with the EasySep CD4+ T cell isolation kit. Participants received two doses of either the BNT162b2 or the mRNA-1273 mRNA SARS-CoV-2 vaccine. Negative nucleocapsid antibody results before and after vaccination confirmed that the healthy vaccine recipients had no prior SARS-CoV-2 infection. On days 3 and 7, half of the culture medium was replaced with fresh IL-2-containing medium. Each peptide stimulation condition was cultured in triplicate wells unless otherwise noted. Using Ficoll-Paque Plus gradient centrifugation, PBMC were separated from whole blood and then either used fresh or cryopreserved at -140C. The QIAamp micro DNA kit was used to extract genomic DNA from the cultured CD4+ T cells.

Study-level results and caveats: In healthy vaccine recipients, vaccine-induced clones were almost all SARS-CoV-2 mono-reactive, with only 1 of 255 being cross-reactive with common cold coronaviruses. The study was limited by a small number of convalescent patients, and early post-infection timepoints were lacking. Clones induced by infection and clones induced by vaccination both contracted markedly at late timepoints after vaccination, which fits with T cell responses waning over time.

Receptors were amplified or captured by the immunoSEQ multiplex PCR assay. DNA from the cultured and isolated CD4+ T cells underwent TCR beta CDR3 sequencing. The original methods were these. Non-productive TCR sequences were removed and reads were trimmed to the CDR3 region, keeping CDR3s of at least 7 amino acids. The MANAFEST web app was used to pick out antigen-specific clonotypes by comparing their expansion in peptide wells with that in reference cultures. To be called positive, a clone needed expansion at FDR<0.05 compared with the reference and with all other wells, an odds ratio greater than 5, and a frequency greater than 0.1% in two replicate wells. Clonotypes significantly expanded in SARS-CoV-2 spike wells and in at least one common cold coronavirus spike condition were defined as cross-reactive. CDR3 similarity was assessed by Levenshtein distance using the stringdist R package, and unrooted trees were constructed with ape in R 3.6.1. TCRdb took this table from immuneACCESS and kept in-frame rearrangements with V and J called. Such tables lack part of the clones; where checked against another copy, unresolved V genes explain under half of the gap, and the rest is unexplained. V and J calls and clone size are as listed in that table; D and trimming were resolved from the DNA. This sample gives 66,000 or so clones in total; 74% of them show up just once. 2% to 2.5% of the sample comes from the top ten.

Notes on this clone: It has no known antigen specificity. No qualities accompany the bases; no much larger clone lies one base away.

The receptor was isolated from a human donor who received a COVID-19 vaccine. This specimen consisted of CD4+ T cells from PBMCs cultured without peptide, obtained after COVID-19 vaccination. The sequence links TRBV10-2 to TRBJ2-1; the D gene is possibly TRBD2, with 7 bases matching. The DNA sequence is TGCGCCAGCAGTGAGGAGGGGGGGCACCGGTTCTTC. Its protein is CASSEEGGHRFF.